A single sample is the source of the 19 T cell receptor beta chains below, sequenced in a study of vaccination and CD4 T cells after COVID-19. Treatment specified: approximately 9-day PBMC culture with coronavirus spike peptide pools or control peptides (ViraFEST assay). Antigens of these TCRs are unknown. With the Oncomine TCR Beta short-read assay, DNA from cultured CD4+ T cells was sequenced. One entry per CDR3 protein, called by TCRdb with MiXCR from the PCR reads. The table includes 10,000 to 15,000 distinct CDR3 sequences, around half detected once. Source material: CD4+ T cells from blood, cultured in vitro. The receptor set was obtained from a human donor who had recovered from COVID-19.

The chain carries TRBV7-9 and TRBJ2-6; the D gene is possibly TRBD1 (5 bases). The CDR3 spans 14 residues. Germline V gene lookup returns CDR1 SEHNR and CDR2 FQNEAQ (reference sequence). V was shortened by 8 bases and J by 1 base, with 9 bases between the two germline ends. DNA of the CDR3: TGTGCCAGCGAAGACAGTTCTGGGGCCAACGTCCTGACTTTC. As protein: CASEDSSGANVLTF.

This clonotype showed up just once. At one boundary the junction diverges from the germline segment, which might be a read error. V gene TRBV5-1 combines with J gene TRBJ2-5; TRBD2 matches at 10 bases. The CDR3 spans 13 residues. Germline CDR1 and CDR2: SGHRS and YFSETQ. The CDR3 bases are TGCGCCAGCAGCTGGACTAGCGGAGAGGCCCAGTACTTC. The encoded protein is CASSWTSGEAQYF.

This chain joins TRBV10-3 and TRBJ1-1; D remains ambiguous. From germline, CDR1 is ENHRY and CDR2 SYGVKD. The CDR3 sequence is 13 residues long. V gave up 7 bases and J gave up 3 bases, with 12 bases separating them. The CDR3 nucleotides read TGTGCCATCAAGAAGGGTCCGGACACTGAAGCTTTCTTT. This gives the protein CAIKKGPDTEAFF.

In its sample, this clonotype was seen a few times. V usage is TRBV20-1 and J usage is TRBJ1-1, with a tentative D call TRBD1 (6 bases). There are 13 residues in the CDR3. Trimming removed 5 bases from V and 5 bases from J, with 15 bases in between. Germline values: CDR1 DFQATT, CDR2 SNEGSKA (reference sequence). The CDR3 nucleotides read TGCAGTGCTCGGCGGGGTGGGACAACTGAAGCTTTCTTT. Amino acids: CSARRGGTTEAFF.

The rearrangement uses TRBV7-2 and TRBJ2-5, with a weak D call TRBD1 (7 bases). The CDR3 spans 14 residues. Trimming took 1 base from V and 5 from J, leaving 11 bases between them. Germline V gene data show CDR1 as SGHTA and CDR2 as FQGNSA. CDR3 sequence (DNA): TGTGCCAGCAGCTTAGACGGAGGGGGCGAGACCCAGTACTTC. It encodes CASSLDGGGETQYF. Together with reference TRBV7-2 and TRBJ2-5, the CDR3 gives the full variable domain: GAGVSQSPSNKVTEKGKDVELRCDPISGHTALYWYRQSLGQGLEFLIYFQGNSAPDKSGLPSDRFSAERTGGSVSTLTIQRTQQEDSAVYLCASSLDGGGETQYFGPGTRLLVL.

V usage is TRBV28 and J usage is TRBJ2-6, with 7 bases aligning to TRBD2. CDR1 and CDR2 (germline): MDHEN, SYDVKM. Unmatched junction bases numbered 1, after V lost 3 bases and J lost 2 bases. CDR3 size: 15 residues. DNA of the CDR3: TGTGCCAGCAGTTTGGGGGGGGCTGGGGCCAACGTCCTGACTTTC. This gives the protein CASSLGGAGANVLTF.

This clonotype was counted only a few times. The chain combines TRBV6-1 with TRBJ2-2; 10 nucleotides line up with TRBD1. Germline V gene data show CDR1 as MNHNS and CDR2 as SASEGT. This CDR3 spans 15 amino acids. V was clipped by 6 bases and J by 1 base; unmatched bases: 2. The CDR3 DNA reads as TGTGCCAGCAGCTGGACAGGGGGGAACACCGGGGAGCTGTTTTTT. Amino acid sequence: CASSWTGGNTGELFF.

The chain recombines TRBV12-3 or TRBV12-4 with TRBJ1-1; 7 bases match TRBD1. The CDR3 has 14 amino acids. V lost 7 bases and J lost 3; bases outside the gene matches: 8. The CDR3 region is CASIRGQWDTEAFF. The CDR3 DNA is TGTGCCAGCATCCGGGGACAGTGGGACACTGAAGCTTTCTTT.

This clonotype was detected a few times. The chain has TRBV7-2 and TRBJ2-2; 14 positions match TRBD2. The junction had 14 bases not matched to a gene; V was cut back by 5 bases and J by 3 bases. The germline V gene encodes CDR1 SGHTA and CDR2 FQGNSA. This CDR3 is built from 20 residues. The CDR3: CASSRFYREGLAGDTGELFF. CDR3 DNA sequence: TGTGCCAGCAGCCGCTTTTACAGGGAGGGACTAGCGGGGGACACCGGGGAGCTGTTTTTT.

The chain recombines TRBV30 with TRBJ1-1, with D maybe TRBD1 (5 bases). V gave up 4 bases and J gave up 2 bases, with 17 bases separating them. This CDR3 comprises 15 residues. Germline V gives CDR1 GTSNPN, CDR2 SVGIG (reference sequence). In nucleotides, the CDR3 is TGTGCCTGGACACCTCAGGGATTGTTAAACACTGAAGCTTTCTTT. Its translation is CAWTPQGLLNTEAFF.

The V call is TRBV27, the J call TRBJ2-7, with TRBD2 matching 12 bases. This CDR3 region has 14 residues. V trimming: 6 bases; J trimming: 7 bases; junction bases outside the gene matches: 7. Germline V gene data show CDR1 as MNHEY and CDR2 as SMNVEV (reference sequence). CDR3 sequence (DNA): TGTGCCAGCAGAGGACTAGCGGGAACCCCAGAGCAGTACTTC. Translated: CASRGLAGTPEQYF.

The J gene is TRBJ1-2, the V gene TRBV7-2, with a possible D match to TRBD1 (6 bases). V was trimmed by 1 base and J by 0 bases, leaving 15 bases between them. This CDR3 is 17 amino acids long. CDR1 is SGHTA, CDR2 FQGNSA, per germline. CDR3 DNA: TGTGCCAGCAGCTTAGGGGGGCAGAATAGAGCTAACTATGGCTACACCTTC. The encoded protein is CASSLGGQNRANYGYTF.

This clonotype turned up a few times. The chain employs TRBV20-1 and TRBJ1-6; TRBD1 might be the D (6 bases). V lost 3 bases to trimming and J lost 10 bases, with 13 bases between them. Germline CDR1 and CDR2: DFQATT and SNEGSKA (reference sequence). The CDR3 runs 13 residues. In nucleotides, the CDR3 is TGCAGTGCTAGTAACAGGGAAAGCTCACCCCTCCACTTT. Amino acids: CSASNRESSPLHF.

This chain joins TRBV24-1 and TRBJ2-2; no reliable D call. V shed 1 base and J shed 6 bases, with 5 bases lying between them. Per the germline V gene, CDR1 is KGHDR and CDR2 is SFDVKD. This CDR3 region has 13 residues. CDR3 nucleotides: TGTGCCACCAGTGATTTCGTAGCCGGGGAGCTGTTTTTT. This translates into CATSDFVAGELFF.

There are a few counts of this clonotype. The chain couples TRBV6-1 to TRBJ1-1; TRBD1 agrees at 7 bases. CDR3 length equals 14 residues. The V and J ends lost 5 bases and 6 bases, in that order; junction bases with no gene match: 9. Germline V CDR1 and CDR2: MNHNS, SASEGT. The CDR3 sequence: CASSPTHRGPEAFF. For the CDR3, the DNA is TGTGCCAGCAGTCCAACTCACAGGGGTCCTGAAGCTTTCTTT.

The chain combines TRBV6-1 with TRBJ2-2; D is undetermined. Germline loops: CDR1 MNHNS, CDR2 SASEGT. Trimming left V 0 bases short and J 6 bases short, with 11 bases between. This CDR3 comprises 15 residues. The DNA of the CDR3 is TGTGCCAGCAGTGAAGCAGTAAGAGTGGCCGGGGAGCTGTTTTTT. The encoded protein is CASSEAVRVAGELFF.

The chain uses TRBV2 and TRBJ1-1, with 7 bases matching TRBD1. The junction had 4 bases not matched to a gene; V was cut back by 6 bases and J by 0 bases. The germline V gene encodes CDR1 SNHLY and CDR2 FYNNEI. The CDR3 loop spans 14 amino acids. CDR3 DNA sequence: TGTGCCAGCAGGGACAGGTCCATGAACACTGAAGCTTTCTTT. Translated, it gives CASRDRSMNTEAFF. Supplemented by reference TRBV2 and TRBJ1-1, the full variable domain reads EPEVTQTPSHQVTQMGQEVILRCVPISNHLYFYWYRQILGQKVEFLVSFYNNEISEKSEIFDDQFSVERPDGSNFTLKIRSTKLEDSAMYFCASRDRSMNTEAFFGQGTRLTVV.

This chain joins TRBV18 and TRBJ2-5; D is ambiguous. The CDR3 sequence is 16 residues long. Germline assignment: CDR1 KGHSH and CDR2 LQKENI. Trimming removed 4 bases at V and 1 base at J, with 16 bases between. CDR3: CASSHPFKLLQETQYF. The CDR3 region has the DNA TGTGCCAGCTCACACCCTTTTAAGCTGCTCCAAGAGACCCAGTACTTC.

The chain employs TRBV20-1 and TRBJ1-1; 8 nucleotides match TRBD1. CDR1 is DFQATT, CDR2 SNEGSKA, per germline (reference sequence). The J segment lost 4 bases and the V segment lost 5 bases, leaving 3 bases of the junction unmatched. The CDR3 contains 12 residues. CDR3 bases: TGCAGTGCTTTGACAGGGGTCACTGAAGCTTTCTTT. It specifies CSALTGVTEAFF.